Listed below are T cell receptor beta chains from one sample, sequenced in a study of T cells in Graves' hyperthyroidism and ophthalmopathy. TCRdb re-called the multiplex PCR reads with MiXCR, one entry per CDR3 protein. The sample includes roughly 840,000 distinct CDR3 sequences, roughly 40% seen only once; the top ten take around 9.3%. Sequenced: blood. The receptors shown here come from a young man with Graves' hyperthyroidism. Both conserved end residues are part of each CDR3.

CDR3aa	v_gene	j_gene
CASSQSATGLETFF	TRBV7-9	TRBJ1-1
CSASSDSPYEQYF	TRBV20-1	TRBJ2-7
CAIAGPTGGTGANVLTF	TRBV10-3	TRBJ2-6
CSARGNSGNTF	TRBV20-1	TRBJ1-2
CASTLLHGRRNEKLFF	TRBV19	TRBJ1-4
CATSRGWGNEQYF	TRBV2	TRBJ2-7
CASSISGQGDTGELFF	TRBV9	TRBJ2-2
CSARQTGDSDGYTF	TRBV20-1	TRBJ1-2
CASSGGEYSNYNSPLHF	TRBV2	TRBJ1-6
CSVQTGRHPYEQYF	TRBV29-1	TRBJ2-7
CSVPAGQSSYEQYF	TRBV29-1	TRBJ2-7
CATGQGDYGYTF	TRBV13	TRBJ1-2
CATSRDKLADSNEQFF	TRBV15	TRBJ2-1
CASSAGRGTGIFKPQHF	TRBV2	TRBJ1-5
CSARSWTGVGNTIYF	TRBV20-1	TRBJ1-3
CASSLDDRGYNTEAFF	TRBV5-1	TRBJ1-1
CASSGPESRGDEQYF	TRBV6-5	TRBJ2-7
CATSDSGTGVTGELFF	TRBV24-1	TRBJ2-2
CASSLAGRGGEQYF	TRBV7-9	TRBJ2-7
CASSSRTGALEPQHF	TRBV6-5	TRBJ1-5
CSAARGKRQPQHF	TRBV20-1	TRBJ1-5
CASSPLGTEETQYF	TRBV5-1	TRBJ2-5
CASSQAVEAFF	TRBV12-3/TRBV12-4	TRBJ1-1
CASSVAKGRETQYF	TRBV9	TRBJ2-5
CSAGTQYEQYF	TRBV29-1	TRBJ2-7